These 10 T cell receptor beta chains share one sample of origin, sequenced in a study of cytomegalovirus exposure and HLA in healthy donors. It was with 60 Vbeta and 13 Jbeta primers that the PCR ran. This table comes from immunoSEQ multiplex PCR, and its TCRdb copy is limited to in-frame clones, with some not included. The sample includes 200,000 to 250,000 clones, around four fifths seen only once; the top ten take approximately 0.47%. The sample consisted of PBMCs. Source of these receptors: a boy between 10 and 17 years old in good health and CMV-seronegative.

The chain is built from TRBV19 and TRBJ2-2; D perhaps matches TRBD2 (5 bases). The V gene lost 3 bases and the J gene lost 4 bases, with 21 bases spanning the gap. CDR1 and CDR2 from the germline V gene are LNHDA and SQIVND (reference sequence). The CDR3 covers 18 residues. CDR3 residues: CASSILNRVLRGTGELFF. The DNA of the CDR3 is TGTGCCAGTAGTATCTTGAATCGGGTCCTACGGGGCACCGGGGAGCTGTTTTTT.

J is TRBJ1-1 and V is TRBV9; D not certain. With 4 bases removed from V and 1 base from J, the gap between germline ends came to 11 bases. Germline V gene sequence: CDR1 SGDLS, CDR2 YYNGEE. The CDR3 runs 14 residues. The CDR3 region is CASSPGTWNTEAFF. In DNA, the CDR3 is TGTGCCAGCAGCCCGGGTACATGGAACACTGAAGCTTTCTTT.

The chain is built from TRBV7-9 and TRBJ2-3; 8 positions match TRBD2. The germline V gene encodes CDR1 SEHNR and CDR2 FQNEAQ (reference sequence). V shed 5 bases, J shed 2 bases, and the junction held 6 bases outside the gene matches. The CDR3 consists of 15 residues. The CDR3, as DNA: TGTGCCAGCAGCCGCCGAGGACTAGCCACAGATACGCAGTATTTT. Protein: CASSRRGLATDTQYF.

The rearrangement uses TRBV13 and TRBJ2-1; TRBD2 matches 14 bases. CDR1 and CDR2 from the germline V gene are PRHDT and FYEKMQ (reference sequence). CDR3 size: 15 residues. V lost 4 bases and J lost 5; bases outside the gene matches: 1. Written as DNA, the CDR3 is TGTGCCAGCAGCTCGACTAGCGGGGGGGACAATGAGCAGTTCTTC. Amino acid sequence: CASSSTSGGDNEQFF.

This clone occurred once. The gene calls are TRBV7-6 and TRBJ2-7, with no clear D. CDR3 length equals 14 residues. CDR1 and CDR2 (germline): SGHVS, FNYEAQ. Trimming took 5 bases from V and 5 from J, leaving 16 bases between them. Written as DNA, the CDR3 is TGTGCCAGCAGCCCCATGAGGAGTTCGCACGAGCAGTACTTC. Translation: CASSPMRSSHEQYF. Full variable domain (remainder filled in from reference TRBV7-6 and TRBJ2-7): GAGVSQSPRYKVTKRGQDVALRCDPISGHVSLYWYRQALGQGPEFLTYFNYEAQQDKSGLPNDRFSAERPEGSISTLTIQRTEQRDSAMYRCASSPMRSSHEQYFGPGTRLTVT.

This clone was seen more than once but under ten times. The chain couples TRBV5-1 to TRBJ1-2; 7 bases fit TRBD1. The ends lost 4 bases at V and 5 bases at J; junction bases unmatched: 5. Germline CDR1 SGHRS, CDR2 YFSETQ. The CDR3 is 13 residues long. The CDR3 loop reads CASSQTGDYGYTF. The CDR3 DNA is TGCGCCAGCAGCCAAACAGGGGATTATGGCTACACCTTC.

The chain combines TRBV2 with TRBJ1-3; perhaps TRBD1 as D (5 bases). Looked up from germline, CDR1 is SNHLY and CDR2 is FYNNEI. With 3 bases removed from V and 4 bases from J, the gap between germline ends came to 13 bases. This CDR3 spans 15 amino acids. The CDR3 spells CASSEFQGGGNTIYF. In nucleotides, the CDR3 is TGTGCCAGCAGTGAGTTCCAGGGTGGAGGAAACACCATATATTTT.

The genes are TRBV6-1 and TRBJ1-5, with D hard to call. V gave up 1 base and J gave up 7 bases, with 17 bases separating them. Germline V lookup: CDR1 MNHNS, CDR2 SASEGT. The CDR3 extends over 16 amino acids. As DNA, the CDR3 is TGTGCCAGCAGTGAAGTTCAAGTTGATCCCCTACAGCCCCAGCATTTT. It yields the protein CASSEVQVDPLQPQHF.

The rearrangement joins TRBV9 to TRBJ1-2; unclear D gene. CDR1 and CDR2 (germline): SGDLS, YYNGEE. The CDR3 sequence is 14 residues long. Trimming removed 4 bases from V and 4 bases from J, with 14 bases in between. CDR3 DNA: TGTGCCAGCAGCACCCGTGGCTCCATCTATGGCTACACCTTC. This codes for CASSTRGSIYGYTF.

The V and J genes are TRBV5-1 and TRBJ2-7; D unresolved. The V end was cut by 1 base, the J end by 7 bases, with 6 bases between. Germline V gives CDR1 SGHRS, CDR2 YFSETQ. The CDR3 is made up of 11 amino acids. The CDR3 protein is CASSLSAEQYF. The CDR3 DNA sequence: TGCGCCAGCAGCTTGTCAGCGGAGCAGTACTTC.